Below, one T cell receptor (beta chain) is given with its context. Germline V gene data show CDR1 as LGHNA and CDR2 as YSLEER. Unmatched junction bases numbered 9, after V lost 0 bases and J lost 6 bases. The CDR3 consists of 16 residues. Authors' methods: Estimation of nucleated cell counts relied on the amplification of reference gene primers. Using immunoSEQ multiplex PCR, the repertoire was profiled, and TCRdb retains in-frame clones only, with some absent. V, J and clone size derive from that table, while D and trimming were established from the DNA sequence. The sample has about 97,000 clones, around 80% seen once. This sample was included in a study of blood T cell repertoires in COVID-19. Overall study: Acute and convalescent COVID-19 specimens originated in the United States, Italy and Spain. PBMCs, B-cell-depleted T cells, or T cells provided the cDNA or gDNA that made up the material.

Sequenced: peripheral blood. This clonotype originated in a man in his sixties with active or convalescent COVID-19. The rearrangement joins TRBV4-3 to TRBJ2-3, with 7 bases identical to TRBD2. CDR3 nucleotide sequence: TGCGCCAGCAGCCAAGATCATGGCGCGGGAGTTGATACGCAGTATTTT. This gives the protein CASSQDHGAGVDTQYF.